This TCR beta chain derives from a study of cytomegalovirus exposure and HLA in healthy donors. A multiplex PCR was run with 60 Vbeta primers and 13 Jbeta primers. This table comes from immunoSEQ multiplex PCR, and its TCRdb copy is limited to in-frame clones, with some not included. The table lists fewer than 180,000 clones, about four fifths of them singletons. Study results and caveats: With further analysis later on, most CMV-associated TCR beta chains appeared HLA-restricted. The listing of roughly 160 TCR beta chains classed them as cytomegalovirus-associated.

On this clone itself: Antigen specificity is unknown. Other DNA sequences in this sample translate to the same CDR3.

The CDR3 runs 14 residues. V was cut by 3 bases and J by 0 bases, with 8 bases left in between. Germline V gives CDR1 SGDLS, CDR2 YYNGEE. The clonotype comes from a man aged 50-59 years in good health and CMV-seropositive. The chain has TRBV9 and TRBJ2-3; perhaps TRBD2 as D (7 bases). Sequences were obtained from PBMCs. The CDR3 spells CASSGGGSTDTQYF. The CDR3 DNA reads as TGTGCCAGCAGCGGGGGGGGCAGCACAGATACGCAGTATTTT.